The TCR beta chain described here comes from a study of early stage breast cancer tumors. Points from the study as a whole: Bulk DNA sequencing of unsorted cells missed chain pairing and markers.

Profiling relied on immunoSEQ multiplex PCR, and the TCRdb table lists in-frame clones only, not all of them. The sample records roughly 19,000 clones, 70% to 80% being singletons. The CDR3 runs 13 residues. V lost 5 bases and J 3 bases, leaving 10 bases between the germline ends. CDR1 is SGHTA, CDR2 FQGTGA, per germline. Details on this clone: The antigen is undetermined.

This sequence originates from a person in their sixties with breast cancer. This rearrangement joins TRBV7-3 to TRBJ1-1, with no clear D. The sample was blood. CDR3 coding DNA: TGTGCCAGCAGCCCCATCGGCGACACTGAAGCTTTCTTT. Residues: CASSPIGDTEAFF.